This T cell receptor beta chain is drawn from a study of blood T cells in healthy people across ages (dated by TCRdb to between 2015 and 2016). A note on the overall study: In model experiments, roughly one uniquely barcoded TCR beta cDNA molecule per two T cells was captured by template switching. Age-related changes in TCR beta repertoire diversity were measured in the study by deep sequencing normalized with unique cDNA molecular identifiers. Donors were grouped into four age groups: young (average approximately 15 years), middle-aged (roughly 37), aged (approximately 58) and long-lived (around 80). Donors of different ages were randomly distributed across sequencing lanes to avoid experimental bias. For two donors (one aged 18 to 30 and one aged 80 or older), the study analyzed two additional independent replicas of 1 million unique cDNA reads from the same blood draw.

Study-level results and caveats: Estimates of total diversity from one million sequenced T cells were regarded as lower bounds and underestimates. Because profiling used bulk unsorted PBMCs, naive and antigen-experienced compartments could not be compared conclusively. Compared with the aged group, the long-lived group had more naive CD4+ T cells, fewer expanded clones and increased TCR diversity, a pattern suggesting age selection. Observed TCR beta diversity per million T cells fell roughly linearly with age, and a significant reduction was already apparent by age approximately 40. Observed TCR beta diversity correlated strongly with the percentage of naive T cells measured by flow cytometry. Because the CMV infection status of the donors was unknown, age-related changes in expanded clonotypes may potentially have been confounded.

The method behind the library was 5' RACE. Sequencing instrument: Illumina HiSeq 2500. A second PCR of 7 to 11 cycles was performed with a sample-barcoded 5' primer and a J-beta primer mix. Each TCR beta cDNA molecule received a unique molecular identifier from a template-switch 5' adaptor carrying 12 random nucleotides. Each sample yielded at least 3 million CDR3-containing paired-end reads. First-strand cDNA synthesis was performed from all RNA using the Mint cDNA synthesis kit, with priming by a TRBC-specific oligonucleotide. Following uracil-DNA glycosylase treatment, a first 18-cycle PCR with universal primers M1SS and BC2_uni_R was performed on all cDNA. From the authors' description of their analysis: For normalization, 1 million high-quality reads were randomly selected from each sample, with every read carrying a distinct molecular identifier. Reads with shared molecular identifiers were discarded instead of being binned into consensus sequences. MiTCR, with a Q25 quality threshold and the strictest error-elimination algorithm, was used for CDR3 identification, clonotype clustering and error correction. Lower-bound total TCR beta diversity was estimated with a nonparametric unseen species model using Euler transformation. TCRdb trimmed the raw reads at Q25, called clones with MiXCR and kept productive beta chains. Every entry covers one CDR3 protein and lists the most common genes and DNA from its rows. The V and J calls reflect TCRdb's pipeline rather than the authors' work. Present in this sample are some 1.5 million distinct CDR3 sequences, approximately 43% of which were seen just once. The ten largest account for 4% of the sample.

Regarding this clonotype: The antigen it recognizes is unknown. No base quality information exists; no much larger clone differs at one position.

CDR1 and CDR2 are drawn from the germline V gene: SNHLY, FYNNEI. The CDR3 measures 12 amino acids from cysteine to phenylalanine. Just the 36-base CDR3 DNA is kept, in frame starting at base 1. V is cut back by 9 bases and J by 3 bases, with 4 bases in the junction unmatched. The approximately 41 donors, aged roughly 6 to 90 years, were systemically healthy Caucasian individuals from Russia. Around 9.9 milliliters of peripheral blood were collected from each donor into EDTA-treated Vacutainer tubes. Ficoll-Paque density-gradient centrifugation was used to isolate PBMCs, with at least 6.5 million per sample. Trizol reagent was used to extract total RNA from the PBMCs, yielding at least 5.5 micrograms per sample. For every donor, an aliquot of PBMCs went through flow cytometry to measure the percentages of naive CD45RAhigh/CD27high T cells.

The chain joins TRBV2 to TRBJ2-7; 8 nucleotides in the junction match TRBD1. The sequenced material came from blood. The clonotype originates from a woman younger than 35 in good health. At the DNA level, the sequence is TGTGCCAGGGGGGACAGGAACTACGAGCAGTACTTC. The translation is CARGDRNYEQYF.